This T cell receptor beta chain was observed in a study of shared clonotypes between healthy human individuals. Whole-study results and caveats: Rarefaction demonstrated incomplete sorted-subset sequencing despite large depth. Blood was the sole source, and tissue repertoires probably differ.

Template for every sorted-subset replicate PCR totaled 150 to 250 ng DNA, roughly 30,000 T cell genomes. Clones were read by immunoSEQ multiplex PCR, and TCRdb kept only the in-frame ones, dropping some. Found here are about 2.4 million clones, 90% to 95% of them singletons; the top ten hold approximately 0.35%. Only one count was recorded for this clone. Antigen: not known. Germline V lookup: CDR1 MNHEY, CDR2 SVGAGI. The V and J ends lost 4 bases and 6 bases respectively, with 10 bases between them. The CDR3 extends over 13 amino acids. This receptor was obtained from a man between 18 and 35 years old in good health. Some clones in this sample may be carry-over from other donors' samples. J is TRBJ2-1 and V is TRBV6-5; D is uncertain. What was sequenced was naive CD4+ T cells from PBMCs. Subset described: CD45RA+ positively selected. This CDR3 reads CASSSYLGNEQFF. In DNA, the CDR3 is TGTGCCAGCAGTTCCTATTTAGGCAATGAGCAGTTCTTC.